A selection of T cell receptor beta chains follows, all from one sample in a study of blood T cell repertoires in COVID-19. Assay used: immunoSEQ multiplex PCR; TCRdb lists only in-frame clones, some missing. The table records 100,000 to 150,000 clones, 80% to 90% of them present only once. The sample consisted of PBMCs or T cells enriched from blood (not recorded which). Source of these receptors: a man aged 40-50 years with acute COVID-19. Both conserved end residues are part of each CDR3. The D gene is left open where the match is weak. A clone size is listed for some rows: how often the clone was seen (once, few, many), or a class if it is expanded.

j_call v_call d_call clone_size cdr3_nt cdr3_aa
TRBJ2-3 TRBV11-2 NA NA TGTGCCAGCAGCTTAGCTAGCGTCACAGATACGCAGTATTTT CASSLASVTDTQYF
TRBJ1-6 TRBV6-5 TRBD1 once TGTGCCAGCAGTTACTTGGGACAGCTTAATTCACCCCTCCACTTT CASSYLGQLNSPLHF
TRBJ2-1 TRBV29-1 TRBD2 NA TGCAGCGTTGAAGGGGGGGGACGCAATGAGCAGTTCTTC CSVEGGGRNEQFF
TRBJ2-1 TRBV10-3 TRBD2 once TGTGCCATCAGTGAGTCGCTAGCGGGAGGGGATGAGCAGTTCTTC CAISESLAGGDEQFF
TRBJ2-3 TRBV10-3 NA NA TGTGCCATCAGGTTGACAACTAGCACAGATACGCAGTATTTT CAIRLTTSTDTQYF
TRBJ2-7 TRBV30 NA NA TGTGCCTGGAGTCACTCAACAGGGACCTACGAGCAGTACTTC CAWSHSTGTYEQYF
TRBJ2-7 TRBV28 TRBD1 NA TGTGCCAGCACTTTTACAGGGGGTGTCTACGAGCAGTACTTC CASTFTGGVYEQYF
TRBJ2-7 TRBV19 TRBD2 NA TGTGCCAGTTCCCCCGGGACTAGCGGGACCTTACCCTACGAGCAGTACTTC CASSPGTSGTLPYEQYF
TRBJ1-3 TRBV11-2 NA NA TGTGCCAGCAGCTTAGATACGAGGACCATATATTTT CASSLDTRTIYF
TRBJ2-1 TRBV5-6 TRBD1 NA TGTGCCAGCAGGGGACAGCTTGACAATGAGCAGTTCTTC CASRGQLDNEQFF
TRBJ1-1 TRBV28 NA NA TGTGCCAGCAGTTTACGGGGACAAGAAGCTTTCTTT CASSLRGQEAFF
TRBJ1-1 TRBV7-3 NA NA TGTGCCAGCAGCTCGGGGGACTCTGGTGAAGCTTTCTTT CASSSGDSGEAFF
TRBJ1-2 TRBV3-1/TRBV3-2 TRBD1 few TGTGCCAGCAGCCAAGGAGGCAGGGGGGGCTACACCTTC CASSQGGRGGYTF
TRBJ2-2 TRBV7-2 TRBD1 NA TGTGCCAGCAGCTTAGGGACAGGGGGACGGGTGCTGTTTTTT CASSLGTGGRVLFF
TRBJ2-7 TRBV18 NA once TGTGCCAGCTCACCACCTGGGCAGGACGAGCAGTACTTC CASSPPGQDEQYF
TRBJ1-1 TRBV7-2 NA NA TGTGCCAGCAGCGGAAGGGGGGGACGGCGGGCTTTCTTT CASSGRGGRRAFF
TRBJ1-5 TRBV2 NA few TGTGCCAGCAGTGAGGGGCCGAATCAGCCCCAGCATTTT CASSEGPNQPQHF
TRBJ1-2 TRBV6-6 TRBD1 once TGTGCCAGCAGTTATCCAAAAGGACAGGGCGGCTATGGCTACACCTTC CASSYPKGQGGYGYTF
TRBJ2-1 TRBV6-6 TRBD1 NA TGTGCCAGCCAGACGGGACAGGATTACAATGAGCAGTTCTTC CASQTGQDYNEQFF
TRBJ2-5 TRBV5-1 NA NA TGCGCCAGCAGCGGCGGGACCCTGGGGGAGACCCAGTACTTC CASSGGTLGETQYF
TRBJ2-7 TRBV7-9 NA NA TGTGCCAGCAGCTTATATAGGGACACCTTGGGAGACGAGCAGTACTTC CASSLYRDTLGDEQYF
TRBJ1-1 TRBV19 NA NA TGTGCCAGTAGTATAGGGGCAGAGAACACTGAAGCTTTCTTT CASSIGAENTEAFF
TRBJ1-2 TRBV6-5 TRBD1 NA TGTGCCAGCAGTTTACAGGGGGCCGACTATGGCTACACCTTC CASSLQGADYGYTF
TRBJ1-2 TRBV6-1 NA NA TGTGCCAGCAGTGAAGGACAGATCGGCTACACCTTC CASSEGQIGYTF
TRBJ2-1 TRBV7-3 NA once TGTGCCAGCATCGGAGCGCCTTACAATGAGCAGTTCTTC CASIGAPYNEQFF
TRBJ1-2 TRBV11-1 NA NA TGTGCCAGCAGCTTTGCAGGGGCCATAAACTATGGCTACACCTTC CASSFAGAINYGYTF
TRBJ2-2 TRBV7-3 TRBD2 NA TGTGCCAGCAGCTCGGGACTAGACCCTGGGGAGCTGTTTTTT CASSSGLDPGELFF
TRBJ2-1 TRBV12-5 NA NA TGTGCTAGTGGTTGGGACTCAGGCTACAATGAGCAGTTCTTC CASGWDSGYNEQFF
TRBJ2-3 TRBV3-1/TRBV3-2 NA NA TGTGCCAGCAGCCAAGAAGAGAAGAGTACGCAGTATTTT CASSQEEKSTQYF
TRBJ2-2 TRBV10-3 NA few TGTGCCATCAACCAGCGGACGAACACCGGGGAGCTGTTTTTT CAINQRTNTGELFF